Each of the 14 T cell receptor beta chains below was sequenced from the same sample in a study of cytomegalovirus exposure and HLA in healthy donors. The PCR made use of 60 Vbeta and 13 Jbeta primers. Sequencing used immunoSEQ multiplex PCR; TCRdb keeps in-frame clones, though not all of them. The table has 100,000 to 150,000 clones, 75% seen once. Sample: PBMCs. The origin of the receptors is a woman aged 50 to 65 in good health and CMV-seronegative.

As concerns this clone: Lacking the conserved final phenylalanine or tryptophan, this CDR3 likely reflects a read error. The V call is TRBV19, the J call TRBJ1-1; TRBD1 agrees at 8 bases. The V and J ends lost 7 bases and 0 bases, in that order; junction bases with no gene match: 10. The CDR3 has 16 residues. CDR1 is LNHDA, CDR2 SQIVND, per germline (reference sequence). The CDR3: CASIYRGSSMNTEAFL. The CDR3 coding sequence is TGTGCCAGTATTTACAGGGGGAGTTCGATGAACACTGAAGCTTTCCTT.

The chain employs TRBV6-5 and TRBJ1-2; 10 bases are a match to TRBD1. The V segment lost 11 bases and the J segment 3 bases; nucleotides outside the gene matches: 6. The CDR3 length is 13 residues. Germline lookup yields CDR1 MNHEY and CDR2 SVGAGI. The CDR3 nucleotides read TGTGCCGGATCCGGGACAGGGGACTATGGCTACACCTTC. Translating gives CAGSGTGDYGYTF.

The rearrangement uses TRBV19 and TRBJ1-2; tentatively, D is TRBD1 (6 bases). The CDR3 loop spans 14 amino acids. Germline loops: CDR1 LNHDA, CDR2 SQIVND (reference sequence). The ends were cut back, 6 bases at V and 7 bases at J, with 18 bases in the middle. CDR3 nucleotides: TGTGCCAGTAGCGAGCACACAGGGTCCGGTGGCTACACCTTC. Protein: CASSEHTGSGGYTF.

Points on this clone: An end of the junction does not agree with germline; a read error may underlie this. CDR3 sequence (DNA): TGTTCCAGCAGCTCTAGCGGGAGAGCCACAGATACGCAGTATTTT. Its protein product is CSSSSSGRATDTQYF. The V gene is TRBV7-9, the J gene TRBJ2-3, with 10 bases matching TRBD2. CDR1 is SEHNR and CDR2 is FQNEAQ in the germline V gene (reference sequence). The CDR3 covers 15 residues.

The chain uses TRBV7-6 and TRBJ2-1, with D possibly being TRBD2 (6 bases). CDR3 length: 17 amino acids. Germline CDR1 is SGHVS and CDR2 is FNYEAQ. V lost 5 bases to trimming and J lost 2 bases, with 19 bases between them. The chain's CDR3 is CASSPSLSGYTYNEQFF. As DNA, the CDR3 is TGTGCCAGCAGCCCGTCCCTGAGCGGGTACACCTACAATGAGCAGTTCTTC. Full variable domain (remainder filled in from reference TRBV7-6 and TRBJ2-1): GAGVSQSPRYKVTKRGQDVALRCDPISGHVSLYWYRQALGQGPEFLTYFNYEAQQDKSGLPNDRFSAERPEGSISTLTIQRTEQRDSAMYRCASSPSLSGYTYNEQFFGPGTRLTVL.

The gene calls are TRBV28 and TRBJ1-6; D ambiguous. The germline gives CDR1 MDHEN, CDR2 SYDVKM. V lost 3 bases and J 0 bases, leaving 9 bases between the germline ends. The CDR3 is 16 amino acids. CDR3 nucleotides: TGTGCCAGCAGTTTCCCACTTAGCTCCTATAATTCACCCCTCCACTTT. Amino acids: CASSFPLSSYNSPLHF.

This chain connects TRBV7-2 to TRBJ2-1; 13 bases line up with TRBD2. CDR1 and CDR2 (germline): SGHTA, FQGNSA. V shed 5 bases and J 9 bases; nucleotides not matched to a gene: 4. The CDR3 runs to 14 residues. The CDR3 loop reads CASSETSGRIEQFF. In nucleotides, the CDR3 is TGTGCCAGCAGCGAGACTAGCGGGAGGATTGAGCAGTTCTTC.

V usage is TRBV19 and J usage is TRBJ2-1; TRBD2 matches 7 bases. CDR3 size: 15 residues. Losses at the gene ends were 5 bases for V and 5 bases for J; bases not matched to a gene: 9. Germline CDR1 reads LNHDA; CDR2 reads SQIVND (reference sequence). CDR3 in amino acids: CASSSTGTNDNEQFF. DNA of the CDR3: TGTGCCAGTAGTTCAACGGGGACTAATGACAATGAGCAGTTCTTC. Filled out from reference TRBV19 and TRBJ2-1, the complete variable domain reads DGGITQSPKYLFRKEGQNVTLSCEQNLNHDAMYWYRQDPGQGLRLIYYSQIVNDFQKGDIAEGYSVSREKKESFPLTVTSAQKNPTAFYLCASSSTGTNDNEQFFGPGTRLTVL.

This clone was found a few times. Compared with germline, one end of the junction differs, possibly owing to a read error. The rearrangement joins TRBV13 to TRBJ2-7; D unresolved. Germline CDR1 reads PRHDT; CDR2 reads FYEKMQ (reference sequence). The CDR3 is made up of 13 amino acids. CDR3 protein: CASSVGFTYEQYF. The DNA for the CDR3 is TGTGCCAGCAGCGTAGGGTTCACCTACGAGCAGTACTTC.

This sequence joins TRBV2 and TRBJ2-1; 10 positions agree with TRBD2. Trimming removed 7 bases from V and 5 bases from J; junction bases left unmatched: 8. This CDR3 has 15 amino acids. The V gene's germline CDR1 is SNHLY and CDR2 FYNNEI. In DNA form, the CDR3 reads TGTGCCAGCAATTTTCGACTAGCGGGTGACAATGAGCAGTTCTTC. Translated: CASNFRLAGDNEQFF.

J is TRBJ2-2 and V is TRBV7-9, with 7 bases aligning to TRBD1. This CDR3 comprises 17 residues. With 5 bases clipped from V and 3 bases from J, the junction kept 12 bases outside the gene matches. CDR1 and CDR2 from the germline V gene are SEHNR and FQNEAQ (reference sequence). Here the CDR3 DNA reads TGTGCCAGCAGCCACCTCCCCGGGCAGGGGGACACCGGGGAGCTGTTTTTT. Its protein product is CASSHLPGQGDTGELFF.

The chain carries TRBV19 and TRBJ2-5; D is undetermined. V was shortened by 7 bases and J by 5 bases, with 11 bases between the two germline ends. The CDR3 is 12 amino acids. CDR1 LNHDA and CDR2 SQIVND come from the germline V gene (reference sequence). The CDR3 nucleotides are TGTGCCAGTAAGTCTAGTGCGGAGACCCAGTACTTC. Its translation is CASKSSAETQYF.

As for this clone: This specimen includes other DNA sequences encoding the same CDR3. This chain connects TRBV7-2 to TRBJ1-3, with TRBD1 matching 8 bases. J was trimmed by 3 bases and V by 5 bases; bases with no gene match: 6. The length of the CDR3 is 15 residues. CDR1 is SGHTA, CDR2 FQGNSA, per germline. CDR3 DNA: TGTGCCAGCAGCCCCGACAGGGGTCGTGGAAACACCATATATTTT. This translates into CASSPDRGRGNTIYF.

The chain links TRBV12-5 to TRBJ2-7, with D possibly TRBD1 on 6 matching bases. V dropped 5 bases and J dropped 3 bases, with 11 bases sitting between them. Germline values: CDR1 LGHNT, CDR2 FRNRAP. This CDR3 has 13 amino acids. The CDR3 coding sequence is TGTGCTAGTGGTCGGGACAATAGCTACGAGCAGTACTTC. Its translation is CASGRDNSYEQYF.